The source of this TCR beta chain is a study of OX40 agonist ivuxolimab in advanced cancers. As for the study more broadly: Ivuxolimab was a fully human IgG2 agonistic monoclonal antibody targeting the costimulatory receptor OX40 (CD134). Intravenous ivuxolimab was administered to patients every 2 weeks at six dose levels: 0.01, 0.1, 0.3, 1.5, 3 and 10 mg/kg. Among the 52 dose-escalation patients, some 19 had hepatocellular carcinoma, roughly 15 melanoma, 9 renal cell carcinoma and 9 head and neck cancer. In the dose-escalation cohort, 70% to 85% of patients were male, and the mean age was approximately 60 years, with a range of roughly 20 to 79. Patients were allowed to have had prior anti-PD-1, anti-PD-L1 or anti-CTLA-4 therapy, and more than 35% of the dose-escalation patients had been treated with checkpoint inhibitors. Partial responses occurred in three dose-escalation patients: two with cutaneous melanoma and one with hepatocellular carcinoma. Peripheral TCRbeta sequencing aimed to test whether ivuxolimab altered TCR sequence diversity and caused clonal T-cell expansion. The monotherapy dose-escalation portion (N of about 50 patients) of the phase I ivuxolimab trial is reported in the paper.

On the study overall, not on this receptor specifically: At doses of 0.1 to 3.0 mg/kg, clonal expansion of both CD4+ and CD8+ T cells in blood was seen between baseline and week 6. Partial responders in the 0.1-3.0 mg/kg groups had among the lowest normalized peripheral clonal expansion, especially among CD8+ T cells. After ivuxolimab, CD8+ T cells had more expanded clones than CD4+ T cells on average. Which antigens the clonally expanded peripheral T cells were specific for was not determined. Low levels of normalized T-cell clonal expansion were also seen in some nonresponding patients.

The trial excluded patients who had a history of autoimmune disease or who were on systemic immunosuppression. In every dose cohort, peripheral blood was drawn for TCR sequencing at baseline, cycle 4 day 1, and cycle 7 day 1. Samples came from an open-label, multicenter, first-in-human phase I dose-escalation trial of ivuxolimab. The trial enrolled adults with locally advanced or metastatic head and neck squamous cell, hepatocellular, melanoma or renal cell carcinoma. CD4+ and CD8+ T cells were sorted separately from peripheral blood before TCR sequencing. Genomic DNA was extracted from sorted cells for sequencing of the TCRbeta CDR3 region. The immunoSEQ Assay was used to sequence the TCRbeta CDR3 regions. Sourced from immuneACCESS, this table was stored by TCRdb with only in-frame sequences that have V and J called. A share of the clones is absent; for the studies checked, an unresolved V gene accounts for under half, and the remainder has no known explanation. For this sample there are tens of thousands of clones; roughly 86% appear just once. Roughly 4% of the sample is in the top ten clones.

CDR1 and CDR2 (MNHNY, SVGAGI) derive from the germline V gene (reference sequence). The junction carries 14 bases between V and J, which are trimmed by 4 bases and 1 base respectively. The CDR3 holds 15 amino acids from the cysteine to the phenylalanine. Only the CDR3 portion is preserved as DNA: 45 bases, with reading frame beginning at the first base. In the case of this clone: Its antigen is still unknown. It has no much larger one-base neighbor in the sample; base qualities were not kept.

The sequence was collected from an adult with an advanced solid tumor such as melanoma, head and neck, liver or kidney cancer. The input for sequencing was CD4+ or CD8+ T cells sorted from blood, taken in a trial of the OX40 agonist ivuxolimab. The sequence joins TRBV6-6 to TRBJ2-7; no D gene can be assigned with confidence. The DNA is TGTGCCAGCAGTTTAGGGCCAGCCGGATCCTACGAGCAGTACTTC. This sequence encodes CASSLGPAGSYEQYF.